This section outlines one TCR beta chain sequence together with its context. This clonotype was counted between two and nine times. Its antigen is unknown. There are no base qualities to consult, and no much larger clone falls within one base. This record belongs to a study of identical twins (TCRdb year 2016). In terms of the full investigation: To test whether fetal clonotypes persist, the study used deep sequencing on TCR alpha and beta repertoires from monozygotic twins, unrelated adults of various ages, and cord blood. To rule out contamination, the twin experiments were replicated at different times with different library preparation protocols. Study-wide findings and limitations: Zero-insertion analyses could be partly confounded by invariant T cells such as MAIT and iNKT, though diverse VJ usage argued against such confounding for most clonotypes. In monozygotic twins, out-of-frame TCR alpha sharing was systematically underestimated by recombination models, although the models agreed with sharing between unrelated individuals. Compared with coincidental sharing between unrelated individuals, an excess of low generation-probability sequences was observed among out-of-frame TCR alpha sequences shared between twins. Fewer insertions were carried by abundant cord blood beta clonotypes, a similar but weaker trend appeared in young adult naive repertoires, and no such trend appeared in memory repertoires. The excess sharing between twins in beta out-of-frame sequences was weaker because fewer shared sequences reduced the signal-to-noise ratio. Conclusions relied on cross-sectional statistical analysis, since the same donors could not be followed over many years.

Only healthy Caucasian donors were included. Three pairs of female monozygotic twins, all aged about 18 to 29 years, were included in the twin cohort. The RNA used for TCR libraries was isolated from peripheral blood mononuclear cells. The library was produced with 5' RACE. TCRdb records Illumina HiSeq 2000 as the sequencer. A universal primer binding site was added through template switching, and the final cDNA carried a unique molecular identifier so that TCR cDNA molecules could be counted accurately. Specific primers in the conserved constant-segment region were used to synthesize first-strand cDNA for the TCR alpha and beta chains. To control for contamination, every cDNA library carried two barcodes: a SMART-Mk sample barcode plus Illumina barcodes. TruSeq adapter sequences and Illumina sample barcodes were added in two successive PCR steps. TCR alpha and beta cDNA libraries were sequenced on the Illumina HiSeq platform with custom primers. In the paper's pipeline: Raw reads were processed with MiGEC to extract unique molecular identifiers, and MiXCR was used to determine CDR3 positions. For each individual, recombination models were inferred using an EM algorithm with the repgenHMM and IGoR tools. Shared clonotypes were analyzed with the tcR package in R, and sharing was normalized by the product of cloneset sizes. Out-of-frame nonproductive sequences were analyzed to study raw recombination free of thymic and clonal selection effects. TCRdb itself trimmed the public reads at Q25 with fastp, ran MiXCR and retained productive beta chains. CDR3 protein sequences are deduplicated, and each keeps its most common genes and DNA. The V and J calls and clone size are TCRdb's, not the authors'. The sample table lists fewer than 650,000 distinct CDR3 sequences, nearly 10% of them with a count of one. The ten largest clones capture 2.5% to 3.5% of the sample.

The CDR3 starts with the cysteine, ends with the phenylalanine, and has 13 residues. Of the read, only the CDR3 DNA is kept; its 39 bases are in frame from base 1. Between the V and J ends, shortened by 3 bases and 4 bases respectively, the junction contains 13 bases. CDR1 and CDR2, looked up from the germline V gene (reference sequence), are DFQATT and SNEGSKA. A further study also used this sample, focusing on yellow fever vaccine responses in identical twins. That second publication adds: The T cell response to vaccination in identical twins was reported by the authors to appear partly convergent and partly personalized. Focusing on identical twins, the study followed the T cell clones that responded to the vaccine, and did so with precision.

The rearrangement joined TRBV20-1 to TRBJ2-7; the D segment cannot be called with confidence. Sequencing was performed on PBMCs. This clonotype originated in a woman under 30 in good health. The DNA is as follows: TGCAGTGCTAGTATGGGAACATCATACGAGCAGTACTTC. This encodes CSASMGTSYEQYF.